This T cell receptor beta chain was identified during a study of blood T cell repertoires in COVID-19. The CDR3 is 13 amino acids. Germline CDR1 is MNHEY and CDR2 is SVGEGT. V was shortened by 6 bases and J by 6 bases, with 14 bases between the two germline ends. Authors' analysis steps: Reference gene primer amplification gave nucleated cell count estimates. Libraries were prepared by immunoSEQ multiplex PCR; TCRdb keeps only in-frame clonotypes and omits some of them. D and trimming come from the DNA, and the V and J calls and clone size come from that table. The table lists tens of thousands of clones, 82% of them singletons.

The origin of this receptor is a human donor in a cohort sampled during active or convalescent COVID-19. This chain joins TRBV6-2 or TRBV6-3 and TRBJ1-2, with a tentative D call TRBD1 (5 bases). The material sequenced was peripheral blood. Here the CDR3 DNA reads TGTGCCAGCAGCGACACAGGAGTAAATGGCTACACCTTC. As protein: CASSDTGVNGYTF.